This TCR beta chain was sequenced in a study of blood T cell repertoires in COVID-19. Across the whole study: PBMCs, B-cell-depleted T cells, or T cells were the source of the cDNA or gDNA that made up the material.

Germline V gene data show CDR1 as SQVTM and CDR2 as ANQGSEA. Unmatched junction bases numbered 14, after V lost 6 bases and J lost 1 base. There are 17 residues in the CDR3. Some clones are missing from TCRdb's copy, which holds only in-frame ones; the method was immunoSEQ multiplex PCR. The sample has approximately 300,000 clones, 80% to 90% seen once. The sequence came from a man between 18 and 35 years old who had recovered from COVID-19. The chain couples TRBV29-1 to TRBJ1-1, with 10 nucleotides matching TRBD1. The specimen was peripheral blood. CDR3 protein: CSVKPLPGQGSNTEAFF. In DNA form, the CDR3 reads TGCAGCGTGAAACCTCTACCGGGACAGGGGTCGAACACTGAAGCTTTCTTT.